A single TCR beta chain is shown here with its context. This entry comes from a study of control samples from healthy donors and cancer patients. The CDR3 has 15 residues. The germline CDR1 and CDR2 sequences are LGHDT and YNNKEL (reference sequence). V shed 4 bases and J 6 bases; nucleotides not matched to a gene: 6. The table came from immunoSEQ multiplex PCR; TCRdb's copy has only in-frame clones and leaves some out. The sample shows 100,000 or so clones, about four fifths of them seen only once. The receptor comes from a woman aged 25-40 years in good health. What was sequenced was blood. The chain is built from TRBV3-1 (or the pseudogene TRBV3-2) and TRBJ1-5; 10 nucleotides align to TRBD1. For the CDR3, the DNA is TGTGCCAGCAGCCCGACAGGGGGCAGCGCTCAGCCCCAGCATTTT. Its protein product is CASSPTGGSAQPQHF.